The 23 T cell receptor beta chains below all came from one sample that was sequenced in a study of blood T cell repertoires in COVID-19. Some clones are missing from TCRdb's copy, which holds only in-frame ones; the method was immunoSEQ multiplex PCR. The data show 95,000 to 150,000 clones, about four fifths seen once. The sample was peripheral blood. These receptors were obtained from a man between 60 and 70 years old with active or convalescent COVID-19.

This chain links TRBV2 with TRBJ1-2; D uncertain. This CDR3 has 13 residues. V lost 1 base and J 8 bases, leaving 11 bases between the germline ends. Germline-derived CDR1 and CDR2 are SNHLY and FYNNEI. The CDR3 DNA sequence: TGTGCCAGCAGTGAAGGGCTAGCTCGGGGCTACACCTTC. Its protein product is CASSEGLARGYTF.

In this sample, this clone turned up many times. This chain connects TRBV6-5 to TRBJ1-2; D is ambiguous. Germline loops: CDR1 MNHEY, CDR2 SVGAGI. V lost 2 bases and J 12 bases, leaving 16 bases between the germline ends. The CDR3 sequence is 13 residues long. CDR3 sequence: CASSYRRVGGHTF. In DNA, the CDR3 is TGTGCCAGCAGTTACCGTCGCGTAGGCGGCCACACCTTC.

CDR3 sequence: CSVGGQPNSPLHF. The CDR3 DNA reads as TGCAGCGTTGGGGGGCAGCCAAATTCACCCCTCCACTTT. The chain carries TRBV29-1 and TRBJ1-6; the D gene is possibly TRBD1 (6 bases). Per germline, CDR1 SQVTM and CDR2 ANQGSEA. The CDR3 totals 13 residues. The V gene lost 4 bases and the J gene lost 7 bases, with 11 bases spanning the gap.

This rearrangement joins TRBV7-9 to TRBJ2-3; D is unresolved. CDR3 length: 14 amino acids. V lost 1 base, J lost 0 bases, and 5 bases lay in between. CDR1 SEHNR and CDR2 FQNEAQ come from the germline V gene (reference sequence). The CDR3 DNA follows: TGTGCCAGCAGCTTAGACTCTAGCACAGATACGCAGTATTTT. The encoded protein is CASSLDSSTDTQYF.

This clone was observed a few times. The chain has TRBV28 and TRBJ2-7; 8 positions match TRBD2. Germline CDR1 and CDR2: MDHEN and SYDVKM. The CDR3 runs 17 residues. V shed 4 bases, J shed 0 bases, and the junction held 11 bases outside the gene matches. The CDR3 reads CASSSSLGRGGSYEQYF. In DNA form, the CDR3 reads TGTGCCAGCAGTTCATCCCTTGGCCGGGGGGGCTCCTACGAGCAGTACTTC.

This chain uses TRBV27 with TRBJ2-2; D is perhaps TRBD1 (6 bases). This CDR3 is 14 amino acids long. Germline lookup yields CDR1 MNHEY and CDR2 SMNVEV (reference sequence). The V end was cut by 9 bases, the J end by 1 base, with 12 bases between. The CDR3 region is CASTGTLNTGELFF. As DNA, the CDR3 is TGTGCCAGTACCGGGACACTGAACACCGGGGAGCTGTTTTTT.

This chain links TRBV19 with TRBJ2-7, with 8 bases that match TRBD2. V shed 7 bases and J 2 bases; nucleotides not matched to a gene: 4. The germline CDR1 and CDR2 sequences are LNHDA and SQIVND (reference sequence). The CDR3 runs 13 residues. The CDR3 DNA sequence: TGTGCCAGTAAGGCAGCGGGGGCCTACGAGCAGTACTTC. This codes for CASKAAGAYEQYF.

J is TRBJ2-7 and V is TRBV6-5; 9 bases fit TRBD1. There are 13 residues in the CDR3. Germline V gene lookup returns CDR1 MNHEY and CDR2 SVGAGI. Germline trimming cut 4 bases from V and 8 bases from J; bases unmatched to any gene: 6. CDR3 sequence (DNA): TGTGCCAGCAGTTTGGACAGGGGCGTCCAGCAGTACTTC. Amino acids: CASSLDRGVQQYF.

The CDR3 DNA is TGTGCCGCCCGGCAGGGTCACAATCAGCCCCAGCATTTT. Amino acids: CAARQGHNQPQHF. The rearrangement links TRBV6-5 to TRBJ1-5; tentatively, D is TRBD1 (5 bases). The germline V gene has CDR1 MNHEY and CDR2 SVGAGI. The ends were cut back, 11 bases at V and 3 bases at J, with 14 bases in the middle. The CDR3 contains 13 residues.

The V and J genes are TRBV19 and TRBJ2-7; 7 bases match TRBD2. The CDR3 sequence is 15 residues long. Germline CDR1 and CDR2: LNHDA and SQIVND (reference sequence). Trimming removed 4 bases from V and 4 bases from J; junction bases left unmatched: 10. This CDR3 reads CASSRLRGWQYEQYF. CDR3 in DNA: TGTGCCAGTAGTAGATTGCGGGGGTGGCAGTACGAGCAGTACTTC.

The gene calls are TRBV10-1 and TRBJ1-2, with D possibly TRBD1 on 5 matching bases. The CDR3 covers 13 residues. Germline CDR1 is WNHNN and CDR2 is SYGVQD (reference sequence). The V end lost 5 bases, the J end lost 8 bases, and 15 bases lay between the germline ends. The CDR3 loop is CASSPGAGQGYTF. The DNA for the CDR3 is TGCGCCAGCAGTCCAGGAGCGGGGCAAGGCTACACCTTC.

The V call is TRBV6-2 or TRBV6-3, the J call TRBJ1-2; 10 bases agree with TRBD1. Germline assignment: CDR1 MNHEY and CDR2 SVGEGT. V shed 0 bases, J shed 3 bases, and the junction held 4 bases outside the gene matches. The CDR3 sequence is 16 residues long. CDR3 amino acids: CASSYSPDRGDYGYTF. The CDR3 DNA sequence: TGTGCCAGCAGTTACTCGCCGGACAGGGGGGACTATGGCTACACCTTC.

V usage is TRBV6-5 and J usage is TRBJ1-2, with 9 bases lining up with TRBD1. Germline assignment: CDR1 MNHEY and CDR2 SVGAGI. V was clipped by 10 bases and J by 8 bases; unmatched bases: 11. This CDR3 has 13 residues. The CDR3 reads CANLDRGRYGYTF. For the CDR3, the DNA is TGTGCCAACCTTGACAGGGGGAGATACGGCTACACCTTC.

The rearrangement links TRBV12-5 to TRBJ2-1; TRBD1 agrees at 9 bases. CDR1 and CDR2 (germline): LGHNT, FRNRAP. This CDR3 has 18 residues. V dropped 3 bases and J dropped 0; count of bases not matched to a gene: 9. For the CDR3, the DNA is TGTGCTAGTGGTTTAGGGACAGGGTTCTTGAGCTCCTACAATGAGCAGTTCTTC. It specifies CASGLGTGFLSSYNEQFF.

Here the CDR3 reads CAWSPGRSYNEQFF. DNA of the CDR3: TGTGCCTGGAGTCCGGGGAGAAGCTACAATGAGCAGTTCTTC. The gene calls are TRBV30 and TRBJ2-1, with D perhaps matching TRBD2 (5 bases). Germline CDR1 is GTSNPN and CDR2 is SVGIG (reference sequence). The CDR3 is 14 residues long. Trimming left V 2 bases short and J 3 bases short, with 11 bases between. The variable domain in full, completed from reference TRBV30 and TRBJ2-1, reads SQTIHQWPATLVQPVGSPLSLECTVEGTSNPNLYWYRQAAGRGLQLLFYSVGIGQISSEVPQNLSASRPQDRQFILSSKKLLLSDSGFYLCAWSPGRSYNEQFFGPGTRLTVL.

A few counts support this clone. The gene calls are TRBV9 and TRBJ1-2; TRBD1 is a possible D gene (5 bases). CDR3 size: 14 residues. V lost 7 bases, J lost 2 bases, and 15 bases lay in between. Germline V gene lookup returns CDR1 SGDLS and CDR2 YYNGEE. The CDR3 sequence is CASRPPGGNYGYTF. As DNA, the CDR3 is TGTGCCAGCCGACCCCCGGGGGGGAACTATGGCTACACCTTC.

This clone was recorded only once. V and J are TRBV3-1 (or the pseudogene TRBV3-2) and TRBJ1-1, with D possibly matching TRBD1 (6 bases). The CDR3 sequence is 15 residues long. Germline lookup yields CDR1 LGHDT and CDR2 YNNKEL (reference sequence). The ends were cut back, 4 bases at V and 2 bases at J, with 14 bases in the middle. The DNA of the CDR3 is TGTGCCAGCAGCCCCACAGGGCCGGGAAACACTGAAGCTTTCTTT. Protein product: CASSPTGPGNTEAFF.

The J gene is TRBJ2-2, the V gene TRBV27; 9 positions agree with TRBD2. CDR3 length: 16 residues. CDR1 and CDR2 from the germline V gene are MNHEY and SMNVEV (reference sequence). The V segment lost 2 bases and the J segment 1 base; nucleotides outside the gene matches: 2. CDR3: CASSLRGRVNTGELFF. CDR3 in DNA: TGTGCCAGCAGTTTACGCGGGAGGGTGAACACCGGGGAGCTGTTTTTT.

The chain combines TRBV5-4 with TRBJ2-3, with 11 bases that match TRBD2. Per germline, CDR1 SGHNT and CDR2 YYREEE (reference sequence). The J segment lost 4 bases and the V segment lost 4 bases, leaving 5 bases of the junction unmatched. The CDR3 runs to 15 residues. CDR3 sequence: CASSLSGRAPDTQYF. CDR3 sequence (DNA): TGTGCCAGCAGCCTTAGCGGGAGGGCCCCAGATACGCAGTATTTT.

The chain uses TRBV28 and TRBJ1-1, with a weak D call TRBD1 (6 bases). The V gene's germline CDR1 is MDHEN and CDR2 SYDVKM. The CDR3 consists of 15 residues. V was trimmed by 8 bases and J by 1 base, leaving 17 bases between them. The CDR3 is CASPPAGASNTEAFF. The CDR3 DNA follows: TGTGCCAGCCCCCCCGCGGGGGCCTCGAACACTGAAGCTTTCTTT.

The chain joins TRBV27 to TRBJ1-6; 11 bases map to TRBD1. Germline CDR1 reads MNHEY; CDR2 reads SMNVEV (reference sequence). J was trimmed by 0 bases and V by 5 bases; bases with no gene match: 3. This CDR3 comprises 17 residues. The CDR3 is CASSPGQGASYNSPLHF. CDR3 bases: TGTGCCAGCAGTCCTGGACAGGGGGCCTCCTATAATTCACCCCTCCACTTT.

V is TRBV27 and J is TRBJ1-5, with a tentative D call TRBD1 (6 bases). The germline V and J ends were trimmed by 8 bases and 2 bases, with 10 bases remaining between them. The CDR3 contains 13 residues. CDR1 is MNHEY and CDR2 is SMNVEV in the germline V gene (reference sequence). The CDR3 sequence: CASGGQGNQPQHF. As DNA, the CDR3 is TGTGCCAGCGGGGGCCAGGGCAATCAGCCCCAGCATTTT.

The genes are TRBV7-9 and TRBJ1-1; 8 bases agree with TRBD1. This CDR3 spans 15 amino acids. The V gene's germline CDR1 is SEHNR and CDR2 FQNEAQ (reference sequence). J lost 6 bases, V lost 3 bases, and 9 bases had no gene match. The CDR3 region has the DNA TGTGCCAGCAGCTTGGGCGACAGGGGAGGTGCTGAAGCTTTCTTT. Translation gives CASSLGDRGGAEAFF.